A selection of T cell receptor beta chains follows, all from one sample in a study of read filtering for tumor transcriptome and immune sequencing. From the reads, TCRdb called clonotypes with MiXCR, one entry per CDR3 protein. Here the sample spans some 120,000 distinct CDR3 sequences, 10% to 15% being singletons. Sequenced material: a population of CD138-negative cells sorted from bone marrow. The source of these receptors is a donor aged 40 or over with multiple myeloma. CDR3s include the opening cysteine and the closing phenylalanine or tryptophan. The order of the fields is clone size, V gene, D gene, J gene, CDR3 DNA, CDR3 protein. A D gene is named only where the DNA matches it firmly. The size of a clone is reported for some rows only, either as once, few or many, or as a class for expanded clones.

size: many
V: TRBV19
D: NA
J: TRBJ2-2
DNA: TGTGCCAGCCGGGTCAGGGGTAGTAACACCGGGGAGCTGTTTTTT
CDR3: CASRVRGSNTGELFF

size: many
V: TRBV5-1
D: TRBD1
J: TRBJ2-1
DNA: TGCGCCAGCAGCCAAGGGACAGGGAGCTCCTACAATGAGCAGTTCTTC
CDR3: CASSQGTGSSYNEQFF

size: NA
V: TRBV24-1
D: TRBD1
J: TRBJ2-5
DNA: TGTGCCACCAGTGATTTGCAGGGGGCAGGGAAAGAGACCCAGTACTTC
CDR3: CATSDLQGAGKETQYF

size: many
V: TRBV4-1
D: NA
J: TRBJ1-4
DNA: TGCGCCAGCAGCCAAGGCAGGGGTCCGACTAATGAAAAACTGTTTTTT
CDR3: CASSQGRGPTNEKLFF

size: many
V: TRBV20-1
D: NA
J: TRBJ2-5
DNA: TGCAGTGCCCCCATAGGGAGCCAAGAGACCCAGTACTTC
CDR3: CSAPIGSQETQYF

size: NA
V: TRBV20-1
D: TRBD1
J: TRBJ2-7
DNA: TGCAGTGCCCCACTGGGACAGTTGGGCTACGAGCAGTACTTC
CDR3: CSAPLGQLGYEQYF

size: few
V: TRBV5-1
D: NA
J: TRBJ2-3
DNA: TGCGCCAGCAGCCCGGGAGCTAGCACAGATACGCAGTATTTT
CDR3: CASSPGASTDTQYF

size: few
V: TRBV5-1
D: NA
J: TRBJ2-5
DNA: TGCGCCAGCAGCCCAATCCCGGGTCGCTCAGAGACCCAGTACTTC
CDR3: CASSPIPGRSETQYF

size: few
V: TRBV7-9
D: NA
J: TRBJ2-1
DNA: TGTGCTGGCCAGAGCTCCTACAATGAGCAGTTCTTC
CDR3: CAGQSSYNEQFF

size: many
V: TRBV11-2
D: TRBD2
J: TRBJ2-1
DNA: TGTGCCAGCAGCTTTTCGAGCGGGAGGTTTGAAAATGAGCAGTTCTTC
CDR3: CASSFSSGRFENEQFF

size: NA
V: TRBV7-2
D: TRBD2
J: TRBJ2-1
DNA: TGTGCCAGCAGCCGCCCAGGTAGCGGGACCCCTAATGAGCAGTTCTTC
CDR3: CASSRPGSGTPNEQFF

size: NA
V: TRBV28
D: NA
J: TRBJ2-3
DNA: TGTGCCAGCAGCCCTAAAGGGGCTCCTAGCACAGATACGCAGTATTTT
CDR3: CASSPKGAPSTDTQYF

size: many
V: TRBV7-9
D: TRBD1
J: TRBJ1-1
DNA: TGTGCCAGCCGCCCGGGACAGGGGGACACTGAAGCTTTCTTT
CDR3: CASRPGQGDTEAFF

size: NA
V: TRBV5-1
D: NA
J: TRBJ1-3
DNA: TGCGCCAGCAGCTTGGCCGGGGGGAACTCTGGAAACACCATATATTTT
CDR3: CASSLAGGNSGNTIYF

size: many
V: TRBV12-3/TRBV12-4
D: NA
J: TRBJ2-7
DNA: TGTGCCAGCAGGGATCCTCGGTACGAGCAGTACTTC
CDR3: CASRDPRYEQYF

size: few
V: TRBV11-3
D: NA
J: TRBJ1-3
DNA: TGTGCCAGCAGCTCCACATCCTCTGGAAACACCATATATTTT
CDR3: CASSSTSSGNTIYF

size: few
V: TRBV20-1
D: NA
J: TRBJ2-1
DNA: TGCAGTGCTAGAGATCCGGGACTGACGTCCTACAATGAGCAGTTCTTC
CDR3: CSARDPGLTSYNEQFF

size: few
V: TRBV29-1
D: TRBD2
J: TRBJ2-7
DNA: TGCAGCGCCGGGACTAGCGGGCCGTACGAGCAGTACTTC
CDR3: CSAGTSGPYEQYF

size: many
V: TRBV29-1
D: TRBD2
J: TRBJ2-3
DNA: TGCAGCGTCGGCGGGGGGGAGAAGACCGCAGATACGCAGTATTTT
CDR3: CSVGGGEKTADTQYF

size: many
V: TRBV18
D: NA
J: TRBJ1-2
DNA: TGTGCCAGCTCACACAGTTCCGCTAACTATGGCTACACCTTC
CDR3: CASSHSSANYGYTF

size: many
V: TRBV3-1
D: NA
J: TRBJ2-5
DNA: TGTGCCAGCAGCCAAGGAGTAGCCCCCGAGACCCAGTACTTC
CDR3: CASSQGVAPETQYF

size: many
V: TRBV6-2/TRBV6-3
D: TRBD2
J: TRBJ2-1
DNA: TGTGCCAGCAGTTACAGCGGGGGGCCCCCAGTGCAGTTCTTC
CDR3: CASSYSGGPPVQFF

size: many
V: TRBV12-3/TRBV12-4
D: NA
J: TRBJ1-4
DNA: TGTGCCAGCAGTCCACAAAGTGGGTGGAATGAAAAACTGTTTTTT
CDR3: CASSPQSGWNEKLFF

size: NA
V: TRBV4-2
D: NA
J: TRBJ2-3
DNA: TGTGCCAGCAGCCTTTCCGACACAGATACGCAGTATTTT
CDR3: CASSLSDTDTQYF

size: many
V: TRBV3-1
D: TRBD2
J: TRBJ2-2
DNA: TGTGCCAGCAGAGGGACTAGCGGGAGTAACACCGGGGAGCTGTTTTTT
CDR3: CASRGTSGSNTGELFF

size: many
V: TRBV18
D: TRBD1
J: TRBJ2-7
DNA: TGTGCCAGCTCGACAACCGGGACAGTGCGCGAGCAGTACTTC
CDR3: CASSTTGTVREQYF

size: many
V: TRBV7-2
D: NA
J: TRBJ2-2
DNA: TGTGCCAGCAGCTTAGTTCTGGGTCCGAACACCGGGGAGCTGTTTTTT
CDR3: CASSLVLGPNTGELFF

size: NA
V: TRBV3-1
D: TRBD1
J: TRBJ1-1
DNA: TGTGCCAGCAGCCGCGGGACAGGGTCATCCACTGAAGCTTTCTTT
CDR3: CASSRGTGSSTEAFF

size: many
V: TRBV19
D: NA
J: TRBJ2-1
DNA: TGTGCCAGTAGTCCGGGATTCGCGGGCGGGACGCATGGTGAGCAGTTCTTC
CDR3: CASSPGFAGGTHGEQFF

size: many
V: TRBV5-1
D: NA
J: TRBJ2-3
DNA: TGCGCCAGCAGCTTGGATGCCGCAGATACGCAGTATTTT
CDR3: CASSLDAADTQYF

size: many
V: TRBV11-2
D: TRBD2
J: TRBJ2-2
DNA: TGTGCCAGCAGCTTAGATGGAGGACTAGCGGGAGTGACGAACACCGGGGAGCTGTTTTTT
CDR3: CASSLDGGLAGVTNTGELFF

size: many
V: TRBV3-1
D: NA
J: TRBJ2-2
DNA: TGTGCCAGCAGCCAAGTTCGGGGGCCAACCGGGGAGCTGTTTTTT
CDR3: CASSQVRGPTGELFF

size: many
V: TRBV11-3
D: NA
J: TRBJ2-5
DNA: TGTGCCAGCAGCCCCTCGTTCCGGGAGACCCAGTACTTC
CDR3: CASSPSFRETQYF

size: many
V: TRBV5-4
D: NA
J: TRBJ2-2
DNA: TGTGCCAGCAGCCCCACCTGGGGAGCTAACACCGGGGAGCTGTTTTTT
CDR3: CASSPTWGANTGELFF

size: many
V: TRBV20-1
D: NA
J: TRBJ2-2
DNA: TGCAGTGCTAACGGGCCGAACACCGGGGAGCTGTTTTTT
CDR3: CSANGPNTGELFF

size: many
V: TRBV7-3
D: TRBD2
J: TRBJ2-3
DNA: TGTGCCAGCAGCTCGGGACTAGCGGGACCTAGCACAGATACGCAGTATTTT
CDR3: CASSSGLAGPSTDTQYF

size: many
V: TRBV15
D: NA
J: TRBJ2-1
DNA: TGTGCCACCAGCAGAGATCGTAATGAGCAGTTCTTC
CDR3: CATSRDRNEQFF

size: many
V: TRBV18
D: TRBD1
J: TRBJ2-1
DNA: TGTGCCAGCTCACAAGGCTGGACAGGGGGCAATGAGCAGTTCTTC
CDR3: CASSQGWTGGNEQFF

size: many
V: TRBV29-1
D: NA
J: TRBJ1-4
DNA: TGCAGCGTTACAGAGAATGAAAAACTGTTTTTT
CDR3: CSVTENEKLFF

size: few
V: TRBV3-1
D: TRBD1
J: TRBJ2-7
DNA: TGTGCCAGCAGCCAAGAAGGGACAGCCACCTACGAGCAGTACTTC
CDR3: CASSQEGTATYEQYF

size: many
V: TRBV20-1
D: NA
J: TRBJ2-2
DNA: TGCAGTGCTAGATCCTCGGGGGTCGGGGAGCTGTTTTTT
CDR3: CSARSSGVGELFF

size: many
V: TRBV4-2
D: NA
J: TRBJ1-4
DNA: TGTGCCAGCAGCCAACAGGGGTGGCCTAATGAAAAACTGTTTTTT
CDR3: CASSQQGWPNEKLFF

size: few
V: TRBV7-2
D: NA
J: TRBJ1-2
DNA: TGTGCCAGCAGCTTCAACAGGGCGGTAAATGGCTACACCTTC
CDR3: CASSFNRAVNGYTF

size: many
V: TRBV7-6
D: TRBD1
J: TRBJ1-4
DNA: TGTGCCAGCAGCACCGGGACAGGGTTTGAAAAACTGTTTTTT
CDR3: CASSTGTGFEKLFF

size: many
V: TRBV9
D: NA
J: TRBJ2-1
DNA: TGTGCCAGCAGCGTAGAGCCCGATCGGAATGAGCAGTTCTTC
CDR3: CASSVEPDRNEQFF

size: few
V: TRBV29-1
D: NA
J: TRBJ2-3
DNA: TGCAGCGTTGAAAGGGAGTCAGATACGCAGTATTTT
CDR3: CSVERESDTQYF

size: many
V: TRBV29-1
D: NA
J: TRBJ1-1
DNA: TGCAGCGTCATAACAGGGATGAACACTGAAGCTTTCTTT
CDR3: CSVITGMNTEAFF

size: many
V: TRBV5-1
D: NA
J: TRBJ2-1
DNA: TGCGCCAGCAGCTTGGGAGGGGTGGGGTCGAGGAATGAGCAGTTCTTC
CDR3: CASSLGGVGSRNEQFF